This passage covers 19 T cell receptor beta chains from one sample sequenced in a study of shared clonotypes between healthy human individuals. Profiling relied on immunoSEQ multiplex PCR, and the TCRdb table lists in-frame clones only, not all of them. The sample has a few million clones, roughly 93% seen once. The sequenced material came from naive CD4+ T cells from PBMCs. Subset given: CD45RA+ positively selected. Receptors originate from a man younger than 35 in good health. Some clones in this sample may be carry-over from other donors' samples.

This clone was counted once. The rearrangement uses TRBV6-5 and TRBJ2-1; D assignment may be TRBD1 or TRBD2 (5 bases each). The V end was cut by 6 bases, the J end by 4 bases, with 16 bases between. CDR1 and CDR2 from the germline V gene are MNHEY and SVGAGI. There are 15 residues in the CDR3. CDR3 amino acids: CASSRNRDGYNEQFF. In DNA, the CDR3 is TGTGCCAGCAGCCGGAACCGGGACGGATACAATGAGCAGTTCTTC.

The table lists this clone with a count of one. V usage is TRBV10-3 and J usage is TRBJ2-7; the D is unclear. From germline, CDR1 is ENHRY and CDR2 SYGVKD. The CDR3 covers 16 residues. V shed 10 bases and J shed 2 bases, with 24 bases lying between them. CDR3 in amino acids: CATNPGSGMGPYEQYF. The CDR3 DNA sequence: TGTGCCACCAACCCGGGTAGTGGGATGGGCCCCTACGAGCAGTACTTC.

The chain carries TRBV7-8 and TRBJ2-7; 8 bases fit TRBD1. This CDR3 has 16 amino acids. Germline loops: CDR1 SGHVS, CDR2 FQNEAQ. V was clipped by 4 bases and J by 6 bases; unmatched bases: 14. This chain's CDR3 is CASSSVGGQVGSEQYF. DNA of the CDR3: TGTGCCAGCAGCTCAGTGGGGGGACAGGTCGGATCCGAGCAGTACTTC.

This chain joins TRBV5-4 and TRBJ2-2; 7 nucleotides line up with TRBD2. The V gene end was trimmed by 3 bases and the J gene end by 4 bases; junction bases not matched to a gene: 15. The CDR3 has 18 residues. Germline V gene lookup returns CDR1 SGHNT and CDR2 YYREEE (reference sequence). The CDR3 coding sequence is TGTGCCAGCAGCTCCTTAGGCACTAGCGAATATCCCACCGGGGAGCTGTTTTTT. Residues: CASSSLGTSEYPTGELFF. The entire variable domain, with the rest obtained from reference TRBV5-4 and TRBJ2-2, is as follows: ETGVTQSPTHLIKTRGQQVTLRCSSQSGHNTVSWYQQALGQGPQFIFQYYREEENGRGNFPPRFSGLQFPNYSSELNVNALELDDSALYLCASSSLGTSEYPTGELFFGEGSRLTVL.

The chain recombines TRBV7-2 with TRBJ2-1; either TRBD1 or TRBD2 may fit D (6 bases each). The V end lost 5 bases, the J end lost 10 bases, and 15 bases lay between the germline ends. CDR3 length equals 13 residues. The germline V gene encodes CDR1 SGHTA and CDR2 FQGNSA. DNA for the CDR3: TGTGCCAGCAGCCCTCCAGGGGCGGGAGAGCAGTTCTTC. Protein: CASSPPGAGEQFF.

Remarks on this clone: This sample also contains other DNA sequences that code for the same CDR3. J is TRBJ2-7 and V is TRBV11-3; 9 positions match TRBD2. Germline V lookup: CDR1 SGHNT, CDR2 YENEEA. The trim removed 0 bases at V and 6 bases at J, leaving 0 bases unmatched. This CDR3 comprises 13 residues. Written as DNA, the CDR3 is TGTGCCAGCAGCTTAGAAGCGGGGGGCGAGCAGTACTTC. This sequence encodes CASSLEAGGEQYF.

V usage is TRBV6-5 and J usage is TRBJ1-1, with 7 bases aligning to TRBD1. The CDR3 has 13 residues. Germline trimming cut 4 bases from V and 5 bases from J; bases unmatched to any gene: 4. Germline CDR1 and CDR2: MNHEY and SVGAGI. DNA of the CDR3: TGTGCCAGCAGTTTCGGACAGGCGACTGAAGCTTTCTTT. Protein product: CASSFGQATEAFF.

The chain joins TRBV4-1 to TRBJ2-3, with D possibly TRBD1 on 5 matching bases. V was cut by 3 bases and J by 0 bases, with 19 bases left in between. The CDR3 loop spans 18 amino acids. CDR1 and CDR2 from the germline V gene are MGHRA and YSYEKL. CDR3 nucleotide sequence: TGCGCCAGCAGCCATCCTTGGGGCGTAATATCTAGCACAGATACGCAGTATTTT. It specifies CASSHPWGVISSTDTQYF.

CDR3: CASSFQTGGEAFF. The CDR3 DNA sequence: TGTGCCAGCAGCTTCCAGACAGGGGGTGAAGCTTTCTTT. The chain uses TRBV7-8 and TRBJ1-1, with TRBD1 matching 9 bases. With V trimmed by 3 bases and J by 7 bases, 3 bases remained unmatched. Germline-derived CDR1 and CDR2 are SGHVS and FQNEAQ. CDR3 size: 13 residues. The whole variable domain, filled in from reference TRBV7-8 and TRBJ1-1, reads GAGVSQSPRYKVAKRGQDVALRCDPISGHVSLFWYQQALGQGPEFLTYFQNEAQLDKSGLPSDRFFAERPEGSVSTLKIQRTQQEDSAVYLCASSFQTGGEAFFGQGTRLTVV.

This chain connects TRBV28 to TRBJ2-7; D may be TRBD1 or TRBD2 (7 bases each). Trimming took off 3 bases at V and 3 bases at J, with 12 bases between the two ends. This CDR3 region has 14 residues. Germline lookup yields CDR1 MDHEN and CDR2 SYDVKM. DNA of the CDR3: TGTGCCAGCAGTTTCCAGGGGGGGGACTACGAGCAGTACTTC. This gives the protein CASSFQGGDYEQYF.

The rearrangement joins TRBV5-6 to TRBJ1-3, with TRBD1 as a possible D gene (5 bases). The CDR3 is 13 amino acids. V gave up 2 bases and J gave up 4 bases, with 7 bases separating them. Germline V gene data show CDR1 as SGHDT and CDR2 as YYEEEE. The chain's CDR3 is CASSFWGGNTIYF. For the CDR3, the DNA is TGTGCCAGCAGCTTTTGGGGGGGAAACACCATATATTTT.

V and J are TRBV5-1 and TRBJ1-1; no definite D call. The V gene's germline CDR1 is SGHRS and CDR2 YFSETQ. This CDR3 region has 15 residues. Trimming shortened V by 4 bases and J by 0 bases, and 13 bases separated the two germline ends. The CDR3 DNA reads as TGCGCCAGCAGCCCGACGGGAGGGATGAACACTGAAGCTTTCTTT. Amino acid sequence: CASSPTGGMNTEAFF.

This clone was detected only a few times. V gene TRBV18 combines with J gene TRBJ2-3, with 8 bases lining up with TRBD2. The ends lost 4 bases at V and 5 bases at J; junction bases unmatched: 5. The CDR3 extends over 14 amino acids. Germline V gene lookup returns CDR1 KGHSH and CDR2 LQKENI. CDR3 sequence reads: CASSRLALEDTQYF. The CDR3 coding sequence is TGTGCCAGCTCACGACTAGCGCTAGAAGATACGCAGTATTTT.

The CDR3 bases are TGTGCCAGCAGCCCTCGGGACCCCTCCTACAATGAGCAGTTCTTC. It translates to CASSPRDPSYNEQFF. This chain joins TRBV7-3 and TRBJ2-1; either TRBD1 or TRBD2 may fit D (5 bases each). From germline, CDR1 is SGHTA and CDR2 FQGTGA. The CDR3 covers 15 residues. Trimming took 5 bases from V and 0 from J, leaving 11 bases between them.

The chain joins TRBV19 to TRBJ2-1, with 11 bases fitting TRBD2. J was trimmed by 1 base and V by 3 bases; bases with no gene match: 8. Germline CDR1 and CDR2: LNHDA and SQIVND (reference sequence). This CDR3 comprises 18 residues. The CDR3: CASSIGALAGVSYNEQFF. As DNA, the CDR3 is TGTGCCAGTAGTATCGGGGCACTAGCGGGAGTGTCCTACAATGAGCAGTTCTTC.

CDR3 protein: CASGLAGRSEQFF. The CDR3 bases are TGTGCTAGTGGTTTGGCCGGACGGAGTGAGCAGTTCTTC. The rearrangement uses TRBV12-5 and TRBJ2-1, with no clear D. The length of the CDR3 is 13 residues. V lost 1 base to trimming and J lost 9 bases, with 10 bases between them. The germline V gene has CDR1 LGHNT and CDR2 FRNRAP.

The V gene is TRBV7-3, the J gene TRBJ2-7, with 9 bases matching TRBD1. The CDR3 is 17 residues long. V dropped 0 bases and J dropped 5; count of bases not matched to a gene: 11. The germline CDR1 and CDR2 sequences are SGHTA and FQGTGA. CDR3 amino acids: CASSLTSRQGVRNEQYF. DNA for the CDR3: TGTGCCAGCAGCTTAACTTCCAGACAGGGGGTACGAAACGAGCAGTACTTC.

J is TRBJ1-2 and V is TRBV11-2; no clear D gene. The CDR3 totals 15 residues. Trimming removed 1 base from V and 5 bases from J, with 14 bases in between. CDR1 and CDR2 from the germline V gene are SGHAT and FQNNGV. DNA of the CDR3: TGTGCCAGCAGCTTAGTCGGAGCGAGTTTTTATGGCTACACCTTC. Protein: CASSLVGASFYGYTF.

The genes are TRBV10-3 and TRBJ1-1; D gene ambiguous. The V and J ends lost 8 bases and 7 bases respectively, with 20 bases between them. This CDR3 is built from 14 residues. From germline, CDR1 is ENHRY and CDR2 SYGVKD. CDR3 sequence (DNA): TGTGCCATCCAAGCCATCTCGGCGGACGGTGAAGCTTTCTTT. Translating gives CAIQAISADGEAFF.